This is a list of T cell receptor beta chains from one sample in a study of blood T cell repertoires in COVID-19. Measured with immunoSEQ multiplex PCR; TCRdb has only the in-frame clones, and not every one. The table includes some 170,000 clones, about 79% detected once. Sequencing was carried out using PBMCs or T cells enriched from blood (not recorded which). The receptor source for this set is a man between 50 and 59 years old who had recovered from COVID-19. Both conserved end residues are part of each CDR3. The D gene is left open where the match is weak. Size values are once, few and many counts, or a class for expanded clones, and some rows have none.

J gene: TRBJ1-5
V gene: TRBV11-2
D gene: .
CDR3 length: 16
clone size: .
CDR3 DNA: TGTGCCAGCAGTCCCAGGGAAGGGATTGGCAATCAGCCCCAGCATTTT
CDR3 protein: CASSPREGIGNQPQHF

J gene: TRBJ1-2
V gene: TRBV3-1/TRBV3-2
D gene: TRBD1
CDR3 length: 13
clone size: .
CDR3 DNA: TGTGCCAGCAGCAAAAACAGGGGGCCCGGCTACACCTTC
CDR3 protein: CASSKNRGPGYTF

J gene: TRBJ2-3
V gene: TRBV6-5
D gene: TRBD1
CDR3 length: 13
clone size: .
CDR3 DNA: TGTGCCACTGGACAGGGGGCTATAGATACGCAGTATTTT
CDR3 protein: CATGQGAIDTQYF

J gene: TRBJ1-4
V gene: TRBV6-5
D gene: .
CDR3 length: 14
clone size: few
CDR3 DNA: TGTGCCAGCAGGGAGGGTAGCACTAATGAAAAACTGTTTTTT
CDR3 protein: CASREGSTNEKLFF

J gene: TRBJ1-4
V gene: TRBV2
D gene: .
CDR3 length: 15
clone size: .
CDR3 DNA: TGTGCCAGCCGTTCCATCAGGGGCACAAATGAAAAACTGTTTTTT
CDR3 protein: CASRSIRGTNEKLFF

J gene: TRBJ2-7
V gene: TRBV4-1
D gene: TRBD1
CDR3 length: 16
clone size: .
CDR3 DNA: TGCGCCAGCAGCCAAGATTCTTGGGGACAGACCTACGAGCAGTACTTC
CDR3 protein: CASSQDSWGQTYEQYF

J gene: TRBJ1-1
V gene: TRBV3-1/TRBV3-2
D gene: .
CDR3 length: 13
clone size: .
CDR3 DNA: TGTGCCAGCAGCCTTCGACAGCAACCTGAAGCTTTCTTT
CDR3 protein: CASSLRQQPEAFF

J gene: TRBJ2-3
V gene: TRBV29-1
D gene: .
CDR3 length: 14
clone size: .
CDR3 DNA: TGCAGCGTTTCAACAGCCACCCGGGGAGATACGCAGTATTTT
CDR3 protein: CSVSTATRGDTQYF

J gene: TRBJ2-3
V gene: TRBV7-6
D gene: TRBD2
CDR3 length: 15
clone size: .
CDR3 DNA: TGTGCCAGCAGCTTAGTAAGCGGGGGGTCAGATACGCAGTATTTT
CDR3 protein: CASSLVSGGSDTQYF

J gene: TRBJ2-5
V gene: TRBV5-1
D gene: TRBD1
CDR3 length: 14
clone size: .
CDR3 DNA: TGCGCCAGCAGCTACGGACAGGGTCGGGAGACCCAGTACTTC
CDR3 protein: CASSYGQGRETQYF

J gene: TRBJ2-5
V gene: TRBV15
D gene: TRBD1
CDR3 length: 16
clone size: .
CDR3 DNA: TGTGCCACCAGCAAACCCGGGACAGGGTTAGGAGAGACCCAGTACTTC
CDR3 protein: CATSKPGTGLGETQYF

J gene: TRBJ2-5
V gene: TRBV14
D gene: TRBD2
CDR3 length: 15
clone size: .
CDR3 DNA: TGTGCCAGCAGCCAGAGGACTAGCTCCCAAGAGACCCAGTACTTC
CDR3 protein: CASSQRTSSQETQYF

J gene: TRBJ2-1
V gene: TRBV5-4
D gene: TRBD1
CDR3 length: 14
clone size: .
CDR3 DNA: TGTGCCAGCAGCCCTTGGACAGGGTACGATGAGCAGTTCTTC
CDR3 protein: CASSPWTGYDEQFF

J gene: TRBJ1-3
V gene: TRBV12-3/TRBV12-4
D gene: .
CDR3 length: 13
clone size: .
CDR3 DNA: TGTGCCAGCAGTGGACAGTTAGGAAACACCATATATTTT
CDR3 protein: CASSGQLGNTIYF

J gene: TRBJ1-1
V gene: TRBV10-3
D gene: TRBD1
CDR3 length: 15
clone size: .
CDR3 DNA: TGTGCCCATGCAGACGGACAGGGGAAGAACACTGAAGCTTTCTTT
CDR3 protein: CAHADGQGKNTEAFF

J gene: TRBJ1-1
V gene: TRBV3-1/TRBV3-2
D gene: .
CDR3 length: 15
clone size: .
CDR3 DNA: TGTGCCAGCAGCCAAGTGGGGGGTGGAGGTACTGAAGCTTTCTTT
CDR3 protein: CASSQVGGGGTEAFF